The rows below give T cell receptor beta chains drawn from one sample of a study of graft-versus-host responses after intestinal transplantation. The assay was immunoSEQ multiplex PCR, and TCRdb's table has in-frame clones only and misses some. The repertoire consists of tens of thousands of clones, with more than 85% occurring once and the leading ten covering around 0.49%. No antigen has been assigned to these receptors. The sample here was unstimulated CD8+ T cells sorted from spleen or lymph node cells, taken before intestinal transplant. Every receptor here comes from a human donor who received an intestinal transplant. CDR3s include the opening cysteine and the closing phenylalanine or tryptophan. Each record gives: J gene, V gene, CDR3 protein.

TRBJ2-7 | TRBV28 | CASSLGISGNSYEQYF
TRBJ2-3 | TRBV2 | CASSGREDTQYF
TRBJ1-1 | TRBV4-1 | CASSPSDRGDAFF
TRBJ2-3 | TRBV7-6 | CASSARDRLGDTQYF
TRBJ2-1 | TRBV29-1 | CSVAGVGSYNEQFF
TRBJ1-1 | TRBV29-1 | CSAGAADNEAFF
TRBJ2-7 | TRBV6-1 | CASSPGVPSYEQYF
TRBJ1-1 | TRBV10-2 | CASSEWEGAISEAFF
TRBJ2-7 | TRBV19 | CASSMGQGAYEQYF
TRBJ2-7 | TRBV5-1 | CASSLNGGLNEQYF
TRBJ1-1 | TRBV21-1 | CASSKADAIPWAFF
TRBJ1-1 | TRBV10-3 | CAISVRGRTEAFF
TRBJ2-7 | TRBV4-3 | CASSQVQGEYYEQYF
TRBJ1-3 | TRBV5-1 | CASSADRGPGNTIYF
TRBJ1-1 | TRBV5-1 | CASSLRGNTEAFF
TRBJ2-3 | TRBV10-3 | CAISLKGGTDTQYF
TRBJ2-1 | TRBV6-5 | CASSYSVYNEQFF
TRBJ1-6 | TRBV19 | CASSPSSYNSPLHF
TRBJ2-1 | TRBV10-3 | CAISGAGAREQFF
TRBJ1-1 | TRBV28 | CASSLGGWVNTEAFF
TRBJ2-7 | TRBV6-1 | CGRLRGSYEQYF
TRBJ1-4 | TRBV15 | CATSRGSPGNEKLFF
TRBJ1-3 | TRBV30 | CACFLPGEGDTIYF
TRBJ2-7 | TRBV7-7 | CASSSGLGAYEQYF
TRBJ1-1 | TRBV19 | CASRWGGSTEAFF
TRBJ1-5 | TRBV27 | CASSLSFGGSNQPQHF
TRBJ2-7 | TRBV14 | CASSQGGHPHEQYF
TRBJ1-4 | TRBV4-1 | CASSQLFRANEKLFF
TRBJ1-1 | TRBV19 | CASSIQRQLITEAFF